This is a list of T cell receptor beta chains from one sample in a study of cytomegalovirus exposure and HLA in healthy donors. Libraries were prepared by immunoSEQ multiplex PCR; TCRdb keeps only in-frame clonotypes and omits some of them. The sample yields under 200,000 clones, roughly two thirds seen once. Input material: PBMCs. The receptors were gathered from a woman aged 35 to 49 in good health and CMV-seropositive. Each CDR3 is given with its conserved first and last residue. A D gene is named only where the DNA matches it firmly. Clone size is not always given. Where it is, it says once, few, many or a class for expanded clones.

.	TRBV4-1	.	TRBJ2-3	CASSQERSTDTQYF	TGCGCCAGCAGCCAAGAACGGAGCACAGATACGCAGTATTTT
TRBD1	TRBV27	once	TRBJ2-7	CASSSRGRGAYEQYF	TGTGCCAGCAGTTCCAGGGGGCGCGGGGCCTACGAGCAGTACTTC
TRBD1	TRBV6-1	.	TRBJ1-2	CASSERGQGGDYGYTF	TGTGCCAGCAGTGAACGGGGACAGGGGGGCGACTATGGCTACACCTTC
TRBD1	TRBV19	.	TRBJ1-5	CASSTTGSNQPQHF	TGTGCCAGTAGTACGACAGGGAGCAATCAGCCCCAGCATTTT
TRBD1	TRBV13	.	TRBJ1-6	CASSLAGGENSPLNF	TGTGCCAGCAGCTTAGCAGGGGGCGAGAATTCACCCCTCAACTTT
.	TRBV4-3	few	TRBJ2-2	CASSQGQNTGELFF	TGCGCCAGCAGCCAAGGTCAGAACACCGGGGAGCTGTTTTTT
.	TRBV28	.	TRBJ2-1	CASSLGGSGHNEQFF	TGTGCCAGCAGTTTAGGTGGAAGCGGACACAATGAGCAGTTCTTC
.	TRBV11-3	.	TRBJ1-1	CASSESQGPNTEAFF	TGTGCCAGCAGCGAAAGTCAGGGGCCGAACACTGAAGCTTTCTTT
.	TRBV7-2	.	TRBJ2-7	CASSFNPDRNYEQYF	TGTGCCAGCAGCTTTAACCCCGACAGAAACTACGAGCAGTACTTC
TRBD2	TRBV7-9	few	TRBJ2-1	CASSLASGYNEQFF	TGTGCCAGCAGCTTAGCTAGCGGGTACAATGAGCAGTTCTTC
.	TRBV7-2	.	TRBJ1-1	CASSLRDTEAFF	TGTGCCAGCAGCTTACGGGACACTGAAGCTTTCTTT
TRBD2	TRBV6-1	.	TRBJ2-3	CASSFGLAGTDTQYF	TGTGCCAGCAGTTTCGGACTAGCGGGGACAGATACGCAGTATTTT
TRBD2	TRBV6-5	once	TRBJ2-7	CASRTLAGGTYEQYF	TGTGCCAGCAGGACCTTAGCGGGGGGTACCTACGAGCAGTACTTC
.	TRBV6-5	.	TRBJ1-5	CASSGGDGNQPQHF	TGTGCCAGTTCGGGGGGGGACGGCAATCAGCCCCAGCATTTT
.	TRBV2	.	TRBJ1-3	CASSEAVSGNTIYF	TGTGCCAGCAGTGAGGCCGTCTCTGGAAACACCATATATTTT
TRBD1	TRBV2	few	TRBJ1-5	CASSEQGAYQPQHF	TGTGCCAGCAGTGAACAGGGGGCATATCAGCCCCAGCATTTT
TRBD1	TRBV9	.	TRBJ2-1	CASSPQNTGGNEQFF	TGTGCCAGCAGCCCCCAAAATACAGGGGGCAATGAGCAGTTCTTC
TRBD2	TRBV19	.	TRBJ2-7	CASSPSGLAGEHEQYF	TGTGCCAGTTCCCCATCGGGACTAGCGGGGGAACACGAGCAGTACTTC
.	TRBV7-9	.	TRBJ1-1	CASSPQMNTEAFF	TGTGCCAGCAGCCCCCAAATGAACACTGAAGCTTTCTTT
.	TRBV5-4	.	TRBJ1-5	CASSLGGSNQPQHF	TGTGCCAGCAGCTTAGGGGGAAGCAATCAGCCCCAGCATTTT
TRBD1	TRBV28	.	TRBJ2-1	CASSPTGGTYNEQFF	TGTGCCAGCAGTCCCACAGGGGGTACCTACAATGAGCAGTTCTTC
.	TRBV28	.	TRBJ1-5	CASNPPGTRNQPQHF	TGTGCCAGCAACCCCCCAGGGACACGGAATCAGCCCCAGCATTTT
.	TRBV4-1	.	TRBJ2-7	CASSQVSQGGYEQYF	TGCGCCAGCAGCCAAGTGTCACAGGGCGGCTACGAGCAGTACTTC
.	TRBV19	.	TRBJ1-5	CASSIVGGGNQPQHF	TGTGCCAGTAGTATAGTCGGAGGGGGCAATCAGCCCCAGCATTTT
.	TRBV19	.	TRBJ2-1	CATRDIRLHNEQFF	TGTGCCACCCGGGACATTCGATTACACAATGAGCAGTTCTTC
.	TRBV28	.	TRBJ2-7	CASSLLSREQYF	TGTGCCAGCAGCCTCCTTAGTCGCGAGCAGTACTTC
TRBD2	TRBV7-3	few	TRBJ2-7	CASSLRLAGVGEQYF	TGTGCCAGCAGCTTACGGCTAGCGGGAGTAGGGGAGCAGTACTTC
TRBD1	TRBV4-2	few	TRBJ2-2	CASSQVKTGGANTGELFF	TGTGCCAGCAGCCAGGTCAAGACAGGGGGCGCAAACACCGGGGAGCTGTTTTTT
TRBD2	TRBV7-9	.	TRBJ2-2	CASSLLAGVIGELFF	TGTGCCAGCAGCCTACTAGCGGGAGTTATCGGGGAGCTGTTTTTT
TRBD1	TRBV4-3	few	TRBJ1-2	CASSHPPEGALFHGYTF	TGCGCCAGCAGCCACCCCCCCGAGGGGGCGCTTTTCCATGGCTACACCTTC
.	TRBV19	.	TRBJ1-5	CASSIVAGSNQPQHF	TGTGCCAGTAGTATAGTGGCAGGGTCCAATCAGCCCCAGCATTTT
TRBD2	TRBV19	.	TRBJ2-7	CASRSLPSGASYEQYF	TGTGCCAGTAGGTCCCTTCCTAGCGGTGCGTCCTACGAGCAGTACTTC
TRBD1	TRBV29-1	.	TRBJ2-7	CSAGQEYEQYF	TGCAGCGCCGGACAGGAGTACGAGCAGTACTTC
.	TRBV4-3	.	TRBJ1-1	CASSQDRTGIMTEAFF	TGCGCCAGCAGCCAAGATCGGACTGGGATAATGACTGAAGCTTTCTTT
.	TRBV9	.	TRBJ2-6	CASSSGTGANVLPF	TGTGCCAGCAGCTCCGGTACTGGGGCCAACGTCCTGCCTTTC
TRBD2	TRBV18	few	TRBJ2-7	CASSPPSGGTTYEQYF	TGTGCCAGCTCACCGCCCTCAGGAGGGACTACCTACGAGCAGTACTTC
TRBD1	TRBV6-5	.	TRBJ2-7	CASSYSWDREYEQYF	TGTGCCAGCAGTTACTCTTGGGACAGGGAATACGAGCAGTACTTC
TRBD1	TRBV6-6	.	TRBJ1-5	CASSLGQLDQPQHF	TGTGCCAGCAGTTTGGGACAGTTGGATCAGCCCCAGCATTTT
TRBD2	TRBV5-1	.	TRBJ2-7	CASSSPSGGGYEQYF	TGCGCCAGCAGCTCCCCCTCTGGCGGGGGCTACGAGCAGTACTTC
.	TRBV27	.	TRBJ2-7	CASRQTGLAYEQYF	TGTGCCAGCAGGCAGACAGGCCTTGCCTACGAGCAGTACTTC
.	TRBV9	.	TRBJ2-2	CASSVMRAGELFF	TGTGCCAGCAGCGTCATGAGGGCCGGGGAGCTGTTTTTT
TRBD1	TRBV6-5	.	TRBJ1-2	CASSYADIGQGGGYTF	TGTGCCAGCAGTTACGCAGATATAGGACAGGGGGGAGGCTACACCTTC
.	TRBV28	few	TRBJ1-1	CASSLHRVGNTEAFF	TGTGCCAGCAGTTTGCACCGGGTGGGGAACACTGAAGCTTTCTTT
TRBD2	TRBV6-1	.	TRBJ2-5	CASSERLAGPVQETQYF	TGTGCCAGCAGTGAACGACTAGCGGGGCCTGTTCAAGAGACCCAGTACTTC
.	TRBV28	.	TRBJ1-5	CASGEGPNQPQHF	TGTGCCAGCGGAGAGGGCCCCAATCAGCCCCAGCATTTT
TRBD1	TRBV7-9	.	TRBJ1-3	CASSYDRVSGNTIYF	TGTGCCAGCAGTTACGACAGGGTCTCTGGAAACACCATATATTTT
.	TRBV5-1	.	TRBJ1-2	CASSLVAGANYGYTF	TGCGCCAGCAGCTTGGTCGCAGGGGCCAACTATGGCTACACCTTC
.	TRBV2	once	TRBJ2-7	CASSTGSYEQYF	TGTGCCAGCAGTACAGGGTCCTACGAGCAGTACTTC
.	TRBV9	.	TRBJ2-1	CASSPVWGGGHNEQFF	TGTGCCAGCAGCCCTGTATGGGGAGGGGGGCACAATGAGCAGTTCTTC
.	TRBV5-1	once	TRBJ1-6	CASCLSGAYNSPLHF	TGCGCCAGCTGTCTTTCAGGGGCCTATAATTCACCCCTCCACTTT
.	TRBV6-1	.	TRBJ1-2	CASGGRVGWSDGYTF	TGTGCCAGCGGGGGCAGGGTAGGATGGAGCGATGGCTACACCTTC
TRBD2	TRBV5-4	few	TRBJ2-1	CASSTGVAGEGEQFF	TGTGCCAGCAGCACCGGGGTAGCGGGAGAAGGGGAGCAGTTCTTC
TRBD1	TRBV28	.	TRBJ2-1	CASRSGTVSYNEQFF	TGTGCCAGCAGGTCCGGGACAGTCTCCTACAATGAGCAGTTCTTC
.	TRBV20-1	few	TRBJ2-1	CSARFLREQFF	TGCAGTGCTAGATTCCTCCGTGAGCAGTTCTTC
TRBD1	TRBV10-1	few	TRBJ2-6	CASSYLGQGSWAGANVLTF	TGCGCCAGCAGTTATTTAGGACAGGGAAGTTGGGCTGGGGCCAACGTCCTGACTTTC
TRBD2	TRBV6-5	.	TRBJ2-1	CASRRLAGEEQFF	TGTGCCAGCAGACGACTAGCGGGGGAGGAGCAGTTCTTC
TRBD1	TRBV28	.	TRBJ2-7	CASSPRTGSAAFYEQYF	TGTGCCAGCAGTCCCCGGACAGGGTCTGCGGCGTTCTACGAGCAGTACTTC